These 18 T cell receptor beta chains came from one sample sequenced in a study of T cells expressing NK-cell markers. TCRdb re-called the 5' RACE reads; one entry per CDR3 protein, DNA not given. In all, the sample yields 300,000 to 450,000 distinct CDR3 sequences. The sequencing sample was made of blood T cells: a sorted CD56 or NKG2C T cell subset, CD4+ or CD8+ T cells, or bulk PBMC T cells (not recorded which). The receptors were sampled from a man aged 18 to 69 in good health.

The J gene is TRBJ1-5, the V gene TRBV7-3. The CDR3 has 12 amino acids. In germline, CDR1 is SGHTA, CDR2 FQGTGA. CDR3 sequence reads: CASSLSYQPQHF.

The chain carries TRBV19 and TRBJ2-7; no DNA is available, so the TRBD1 call from TCRdb remains unchecked. CDR1 and CDR2 (germline): LNHDA, SQIVND (reference sequence). The CDR3 sequence is 15 residues long. This CDR3 reads CASSTQRGSLYEQYF.

This sequence joins TRBV7-3 and TRBJ1-3. The CDR3 has 14 residues. Germline assignment: CDR1 SGHTA and CDR2 FQGTGA. CDR3 loop: CASSLTGSGNTIYF.

The V and J genes are TRBV4-2 and TRBJ2-1. Germline assignment: CDR1 LGHNA and CDR2 YNFKEQ. The CDR3 extends over 15 amino acids. The CDR3 is CASSQQESSYNEQFF.

The rearrangement joins TRBV12-3 or TRBV12-4 to TRBJ1-2; there is no DNA to check the TCRdb D call of TRBD1. This CDR3 contains 18 residues. The CDR3 spells CASSSRGRKDRENYGYTF.

The chain has TRBV18 and TRBJ2-7; the TCRdb D gene call, TRBD1, has no DNA to confirm it. In germline, CDR1 is KGHSH, CDR2 LQKENI. This CDR3 spans 13 amino acids. CDR3 sequence reads: CASSPNRAVEQYF.

The chain is built from TRBV5-4 and TRBJ2-3; the D gene TCRdb calls, TRBD1, cannot be checked with no DNA. The CDR3 loop spans 14 amino acids. The V gene's germline CDR1 is SGHNT and CDR2 YYREEE (reference sequence). CDR3: CASSRQLSTDTQYF.

The chain is built from TRBV30 and TRBJ1-4; the D call of TRBD1 rests on TCRdb alone, since no DNA is present to check it. CDR3 length equals 14 residues. Looked up from germline, CDR1 is GTSNPN and CDR2 is SVGIG (reference sequence). CDR3 residues: CAWTRGWGYEKLFF.

The chain links TRBV6-5 to TRBJ2-7; TCRdb's D call, TRBD1, is unchecked because there is no DNA. The CDR3 is 15 amino acids. Germline values: CDR1 MNHEY, CDR2 SVGAGI. This chain's CDR3 is CASSYEQGRLSEQYF.

This chain connects TRBV6-1 to TRBJ2-7. CDR3 length: 17 amino acids. Germline V gene lookup returns CDR1 MNHNS and CDR2 SASEGT. The CDR3 loop reads CASSMNPSRYRSYEQYF.

This chain uses TRBV11-2 with TRBJ2-7; TCRdb's D call, TRBD1, is unchecked because there is no DNA. This CDR3 has 14 amino acids. CDR1 is SGHAT, CDR2 FQNNGV, per germline. CDR3 in amino acids: CASSFHDLYYEQYF.

This CDR3 reads CASSLVSGGADTQYF. V and J are TRBV5-1 and TRBJ2-3; the TRBD2 assignment by TCRdb is unverifiable without DNA. The CDR3 extends over 15 amino acids. Germline V CDR1 and CDR2: SGHRS, YFSETQ.

The V call is TRBV5-1, the J call TRBJ2-3; TCRdb's D call of TRBD1 is untestable without DNA. There are 14 residues in the CDR3. Looked up from germline, CDR1 is SGHRS and CDR2 is YFSETQ. The CDR3 protein is CASQGGGSTDTQYF. The full variable domain, with the rest looked up from reference TRBV5-1 and TRBJ2-3, is KAGVTQTPRYLIKTRGQQVTLSCSPISGHRSVSWYQQTPGQGLQFLFEYFSETQRNKGNFPGRFSGRQFSNSRSEMNVSTLELGDSALYLCASQGGGSTDTQYFGPGTRLTVL.

The chain couples TRBV7-7 to TRBJ2-7. Germline V lookup: CDR1 SSHAT, CDR2 FNYEAQ (reference sequence). The CDR3 contains 14 residues. CDR3 protein: CASSLTWGTDEQYF.

This chain's CDR3 is CASSPLHLAGGPSGANVLTF. The rearrangement uses TRBV2 and TRBJ2-6; TCRdb's D gene call, TRBD2, goes unchecked for lack of DNA. The CDR3 sequence is 20 residues long. The germline V gene has CDR1 SNHLY and CDR2 FYNNEI.

The chain recombines TRBV19 with TRBJ1-5; TCRdb names TRBD1, which stays unverified in the absence of DNA. The CDR3 length is 14 residues. Germline CDR1 LNHDA, CDR2 SQIVND (reference sequence). The CDR3 region is CASSITRDGQPQHF.

The chain couples TRBV5-1 to TRBJ1-2; the TCRdb call, TRBD1, lacks DNA for checking. CDR1 and CDR2 (germline): SGHRS, YFSETQ. This CDR3 comprises 15 residues. CDR3 in amino acids: CASSETGGKDYGYTF. The whole variable domain, remainder taken from reference TRBV5-1 and TRBJ1-2, is KAGVTQTPRYLIKTRGQQVTLSCSPISGHRSVSWYQQTPGQGLQFLFEYFSETQRNKGNFPGRFSGRQFSNSRSEMNVSTLELGDSALYLCASSETGGKDYGYTFGSGTRLTVV.

The chain links TRBV3-1 to TRBJ2-1; TCRdb indicates TRBD2, and absent DNA this call remains unverified. Germline V gene data show CDR1 as LGHDT and CDR2 as YNNKEL (reference sequence). CDR3 length equals 17 residues. CDR3 in amino acids: CASSPPLTSGGLGEQFF.